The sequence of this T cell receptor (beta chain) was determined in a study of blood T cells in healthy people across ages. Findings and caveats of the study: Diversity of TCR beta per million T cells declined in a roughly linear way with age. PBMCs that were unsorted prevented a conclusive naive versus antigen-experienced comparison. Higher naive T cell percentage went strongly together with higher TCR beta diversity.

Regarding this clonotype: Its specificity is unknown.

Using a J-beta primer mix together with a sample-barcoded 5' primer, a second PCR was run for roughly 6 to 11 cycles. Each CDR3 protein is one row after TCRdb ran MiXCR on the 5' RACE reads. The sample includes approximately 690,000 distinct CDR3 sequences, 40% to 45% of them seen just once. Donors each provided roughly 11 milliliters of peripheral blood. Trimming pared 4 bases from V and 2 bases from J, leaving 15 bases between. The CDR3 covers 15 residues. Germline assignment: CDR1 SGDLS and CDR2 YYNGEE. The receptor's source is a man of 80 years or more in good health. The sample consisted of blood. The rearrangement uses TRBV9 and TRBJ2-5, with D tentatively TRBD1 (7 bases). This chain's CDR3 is CASSPLGGQQETQYF. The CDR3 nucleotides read TGTGCCAGCAGCCCCCTCGGGGGACAGCAAGAGACCCAGTACTTC.